This T cell receptor beta chain was observed in a study of T-cell memory formation after mild COVID-19. This CDR3 is built from 11 residues. V was cut by 9 bases and J by 4 bases, with 7 bases left in between. Germline CDR1 is LNHDA and CDR2 is SQIVND (reference sequence). This clonotype showed up many times. Its antigen is unidentified. Whole-study results and caveats: Day 15 to 85 contractors were CD4/CD8 balanced; later expanders leaned CD4+. The study detected some responding clones in pre-infection memory, suggesting cross-reactive memory joined. Shrinking CD4+ clones were chiefly CM and EM; CD8+ ones were chiefly EMRA.

Amplification by 5'RACE using constant-segment primers produced TCR alpha and TCR beta cDNA libraries that carried sample barcodes and UMIs. Each CDR3 protein is one row after TCRdb ran MiXCR on the 5' RACE reads. The table includes around 530,000 distinct CDR3 sequences, about 22% detected once. The source material was PBMCs or a T cell subset sorted from them (not recorded which). The V call is TRBV19, the J call TRBJ2-1; no reliable D call. The receptor was derived from an adult woman who had mild COVID-19 (a few samples of this study predate the infection). Cell type and time point are not known. This CDR3 reads CASTSYNEQFF. CDR3 DNA: TGTGCCAGCACCAGTTACAATGAGCAGTTCTTC.